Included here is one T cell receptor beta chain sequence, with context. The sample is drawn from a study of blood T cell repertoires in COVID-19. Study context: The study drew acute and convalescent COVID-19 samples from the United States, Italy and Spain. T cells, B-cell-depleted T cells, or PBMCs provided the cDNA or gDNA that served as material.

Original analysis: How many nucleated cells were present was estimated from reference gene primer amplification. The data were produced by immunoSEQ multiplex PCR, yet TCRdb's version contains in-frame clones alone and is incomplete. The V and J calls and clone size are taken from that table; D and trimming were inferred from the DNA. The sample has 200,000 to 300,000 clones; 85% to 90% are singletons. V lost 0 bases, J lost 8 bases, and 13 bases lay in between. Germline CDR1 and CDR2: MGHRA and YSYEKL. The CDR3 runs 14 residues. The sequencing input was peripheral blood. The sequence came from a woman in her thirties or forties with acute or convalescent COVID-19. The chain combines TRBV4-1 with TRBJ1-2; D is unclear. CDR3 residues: CASSQESNIGGYTF. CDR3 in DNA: TGCGCCAGCAGCCAAGAATCCAACATCGGGGGCTACACCTTC.